This T cell receptor (beta chain) derives from a study of T cell responses to AZD1222 COVID-19 vaccine. Findings of the study overall: Among spike-specific TCRs, nearly half reportedly target unmutated variant regions.

Comments on this clone: What it recognizes is unknown.

Profiling relied on immunoSEQ multiplex PCR, and the TCRdb table lists in-frame clones only, not all of them. Found here are about 160,000 clones, about 90% of them singletons; the top ten hold approximately 1.1%. The CDR3 consists of 13 residues. Germline-derived CDR1 and CDR2 are SGHRS and YFSETQ. Trimming took off 1 base at V and 0 bases at J, with 3 bases between the two ends. The analysis combined second doses at about 4 or about 12 weeks. The gene calls are TRBV5-1 and TRBJ2-3; D is uncertain. The starting material was peripheral blood, obtained 28 days after the second AZD1222 dose. This clonotype was obtained from an adult who received the AZD1222 COVID-19 vaccine. The CDR3 DNA sequence: TGCGCCAGCAGCTTGTCTAGCACAGATACGCAGTATTTT. It yields the protein CASSLSSTDTQYF.